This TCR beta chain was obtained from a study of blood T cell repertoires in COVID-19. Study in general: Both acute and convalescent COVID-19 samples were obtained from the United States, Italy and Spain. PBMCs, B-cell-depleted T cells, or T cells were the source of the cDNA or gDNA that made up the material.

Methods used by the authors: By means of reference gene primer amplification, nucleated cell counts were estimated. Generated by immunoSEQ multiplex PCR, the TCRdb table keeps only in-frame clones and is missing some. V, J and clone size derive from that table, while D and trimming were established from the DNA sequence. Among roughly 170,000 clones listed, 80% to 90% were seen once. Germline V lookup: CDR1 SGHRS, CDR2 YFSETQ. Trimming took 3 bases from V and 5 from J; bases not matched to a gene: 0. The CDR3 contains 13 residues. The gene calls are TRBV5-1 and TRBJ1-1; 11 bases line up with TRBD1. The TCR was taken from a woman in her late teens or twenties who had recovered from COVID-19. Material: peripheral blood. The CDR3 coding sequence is TGCGCCAGCAGCTGGGACAGGGGGACTGAAGCTTTCTTT. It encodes CASSWDRGTEAFF. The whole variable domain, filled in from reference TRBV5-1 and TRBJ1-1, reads KAGVTQTPRYLIKTRGQQVTLSCSPISGHRSVSWYQQTPGQGLQFLFEYFSETQRNKGNFPGRFSGRQFSNSRSEMNVSTLELGDSALYLCASSWDRGTEAFFGQGTRLTVV.